What follows describes a single T cell receptor (beta chain). These data come from a study of blood T cell repertoires in COVID-19. This CDR3 is built from 13 residues. Germline CDR1 and CDR2: SQVTM and ANQGSEA. Trimming stripped 6 bases from V and 2 bases from J, with 12 bases between. The assay was immunoSEQ multiplex PCR, and TCRdb's table has in-frame clones only and misses some. This sample has over 200,000 clones, with 87% found just once. The clonotype was recovered from a woman aged 18-29 years who had recovered from COVID-19. The sample taken for sequencing was peripheral blood. The chain links TRBV29-1 to TRBJ2-3; D is ambiguous. CDR3 sequence (DNA): TGCAGCGTAATGACTGGATTCACAGATACGCAGTATTTT. Amino acids: CSVMTGFTDTQYF.